One and the same sample provided the 6 T cell receptor beta chains below, sequenced in a study of radiotherapy plus CTLA-4 blockade in lung cancer. Only in-frame clones appear in the TCRdb table, and some are missing; sequencing was by immunoSEQ multiplex PCR. This table holds approximately 52,000 clones, around 79% found once. Sequences were derived from peripheral blood, sampled from a patient treated with radiotherapy plus ipilimumab. The source of these receptors is a human donor with non-small cell lung cancer who had a complete response to radiotherapy plus ipilimumab.

This clone was found a few times. The V gene is TRBV5-6, the J gene TRBJ2-7; 9 nucleotides agree with TRBD1. The junction had 4 bases not matched to a gene; V was cut back by 4 bases and J by 5 bases. There are 13 residues in the CDR3. CDR1 is SGHDT, CDR2 YYEEEE, per germline. The CDR3 DNA is TGTGCCAGCAGCAGGGACAGGGCCGACGAGCAGTACGTC. It is translated as CASSRDRADEQYV.

The chain couples TRBV10-3 to TRBJ2-2; D call uncertain. The CDR3 has 14 amino acids. V lost 4 bases, J lost 1 base, and 7 bases lay in between. Germline V gene lookup returns CDR1 ENHRY and CDR2 SYGVKD. The CDR3 DNA reads TGTGCCATCAGTGGCGCGGAGAACACCGGGGAGCTGTTTTTT. As protein: CAISGAENTGELFF.

The rearrangement links TRBV19 to TRBJ1-2, with 10 positions matching TRBD1. Germline-derived CDR1 and CDR2 are LNHDA and SQIVND (reference sequence). CDR3 size: 14 residues. V gave up 6 bases and J gave up 1 base; unmatched junction bases: 2. CDR3: CASRRDRGNYGYTF. The DNA of the CDR3 is TGTGCCAGTAGGAGGGACAGGGGTAACTATGGCTACACCTTC.

The chain has TRBV15 and TRBJ2-1; TRBD2 matches at 9 bases. The trim removed 4 bases at V and 5 bases at J, leaving 6 bases unmatched. This CDR3 comprises 15 residues. Germline V lookup: CDR1 LNHNV, CDR2 YYDKDF (reference sequence). The CDR3 here is CATSNGAGGHNEQFF. The CDR3 coding sequence is TGTGCCACCAGCAACGGAGCGGGAGGTCACAATGAGCAGTTCTTC.

The V gene is TRBV10-2, the J gene TRBJ2-5; 7 nucleotides agree with TRBD1. CDR3 length equals 15 residues. Per the germline V gene, CDR1 is WSHSY and CDR2 is SAAADI. Trimming cost V 2 bases and J 3 bases; bases outside gene matches: 6. CDR3 DNA sequence: TGCGCCAGCAGTGAGAGGGACAGTCGGAAAGAGACCCAGTACTTC. It yields the protein CASSERDSRKETQYF.

Worth noting for this clone: Other DNA sequences in the sample encode the same CDR3. The J gene is TRBJ2-3, the V gene TRBV9; D is unclear. Germline-derived CDR1 and CDR2 are SGDLS and YYNGEE. The CDR3 sequence is 12 residues long. Trimming removed 2 bases from V and 5 bases from J, with 6 bases in between. The CDR3 sequence is CASSVSGDTQYF. CDR3 sequence (DNA): TGTGCCAGCAGCGTTTCCGGAGATACGCAGTATTTT.